This TCR beta chain emerged from a study of T cell responses to AZD1222 COVID-19 vaccine. Study findings and constraints: The repertoires were collected only after the peak T cell response. Spike-specific TCR breadth rose after two AZD1222 doses, and depth rose as well.

CDR1 PRHDT and CDR2 FYEKMQ come from the germline V gene (reference sequence). Trimming cost V 5 bases and J 0 bases, with 10 bases left between them. The CDR3 length is 14 residues. Profiling relied on immunoSEQ multiplex PCR, and the TCRdb table lists in-frame clones only, not all of them. Here the sample spans about 190,000 clones, 80% to 90% being singletons. This clone was recorded once. The antigen remains undetermined. V gene TRBV13 combines with J gene TRBJ2-5, with D perhaps matching TRBD1 (6 bases). The TCR was taken from an adult in good health. Sequencing was performed on peripheral blood, taken on day 0 of AZD1222 vaccination. The CDR3 here is CASSARGYQETQYF. CDR3 DNA: TGTGCCAGCAGCGCGAGGGGGTACCAAGAGACCCAGTACTTC.